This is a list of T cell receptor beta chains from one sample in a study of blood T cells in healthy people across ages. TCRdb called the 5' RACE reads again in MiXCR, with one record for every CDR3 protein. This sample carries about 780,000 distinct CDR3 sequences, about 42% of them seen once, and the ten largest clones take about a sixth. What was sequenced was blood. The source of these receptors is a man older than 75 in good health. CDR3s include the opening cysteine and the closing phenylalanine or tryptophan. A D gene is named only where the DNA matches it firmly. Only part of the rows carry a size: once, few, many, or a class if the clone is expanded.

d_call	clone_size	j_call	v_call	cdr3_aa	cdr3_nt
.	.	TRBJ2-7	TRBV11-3	CASSLDQSTYEQYF	TGTGCCAGCAGCTTAGATCAGTCGACCTACGAGCAGTACTTC
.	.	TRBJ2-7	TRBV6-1	CASSEGGAVPQYF	TGTGCCAGCAGTGAAGGGGGGGCTGTTCCACAGTACTTC
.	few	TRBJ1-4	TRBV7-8	CASSLSQGSEKLFF	TGTGCCAGCAGCTTATCCCAGGGGTCTGAAAAACTGTTTTTT
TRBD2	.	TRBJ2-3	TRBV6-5	CASRSTWTSGSITQYF	TGTGCCAGCAGATCCACTTGGACTAGCGGGAGTATAACGCAGTATTTT
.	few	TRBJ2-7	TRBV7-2	CASRFGRTNYEQYF	TGTGCCAGCAGATTCGGACGGACCAACTACGAGCAGTACTTC
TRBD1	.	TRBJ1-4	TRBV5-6	CASSPRTGRGEKMFF	TGTGCCAGCAGCCCTCGGACAGGTCGGGGTGAAAAAATGTTTTTT
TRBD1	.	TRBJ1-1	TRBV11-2	CASSYRTGGWTEAFF	TGTGCCAGCAGCTACCGGACAGGGGGGTGGACTGAAGCTTTCTTT
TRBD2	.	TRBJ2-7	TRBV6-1	CSGGTISYEQYF	TGTTCGGGGGGGACAATCTCCTACGAGCAGTACTTC
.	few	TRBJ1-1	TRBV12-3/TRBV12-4	CASSQGARGAFF	TGTGCCAGCAGTCAGGGCGCCCGGGGAGCTTTCTTT
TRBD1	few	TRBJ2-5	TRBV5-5	CASSSGQNKETQYF	TGTGCCAGCAGCTCGGGACAGAACAAAGAGACCCAGTACTTC
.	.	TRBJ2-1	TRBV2	CASSEEQGGYNEQFF	TGTGCCAGCAGTGAAGAGCAGGGTGGCTACAATGAGCAGTTCTTC
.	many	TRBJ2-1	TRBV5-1	CASSWVADEQFF	TGCGCCAGCAGCTGGGTGGCGGATGAGCAGTTCTTC
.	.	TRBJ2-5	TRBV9	CASSPSSGRETQYF	TGTGCCAGCAGCCCCTCTTCGGGGCGGGAGACCCAGTACTTC
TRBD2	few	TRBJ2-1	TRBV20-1	CSARRADRTSGLNDNEQFF	TGCAGTGCTCGACGGGCCGATCGGACTAGCGGGCTTAATGACAATGAGCAGTTCTTC
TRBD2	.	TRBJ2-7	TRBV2	CASSVRTSAYEQYF	TGTGCCAGCAGTGTGCGGACTAGCGCCTACGAGCAGTACTTC
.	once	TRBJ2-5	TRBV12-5	CASGSGNQETQYF	TGTGCTAGCGGCTCCGGCAACCAAGAGACCCAGTACTTC
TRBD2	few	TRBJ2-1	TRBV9	CASSAGLAALYNEQFF	TGTGCCAGCAGCGCTGGACTAGCGGCCCTATACAATGAGCAGTTCTTC
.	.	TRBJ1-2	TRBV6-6	CASTWAGRNYGYTF	TGTGCCAGCACCTGGGCAGGGCGGAACTATGGCTACACCTTC
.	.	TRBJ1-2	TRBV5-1	CASSFRGRVDPNYGYTF	TGCGCCAGCAGCTTTAGAGGCAGGGTTGATCCTAACTATGGCTACACCTTC
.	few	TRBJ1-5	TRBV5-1	CASSSGEVGNQPQHF	TGCGCCAGCAGCTCCGGGGAGGTTGGGAATCAGCCCCAGCATTTT
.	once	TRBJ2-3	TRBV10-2	CASSESLASRTDTQYF	TGCGCCAGCAGTGAGAGTCTGGCTTCCCGCACAGATACGCAGTATTTT
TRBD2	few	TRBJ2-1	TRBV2	CASSLAASGINEQFF	TGTGCCAGCAGTCTCGCAGCCAGCGGGATCAATGAGCAGTTCTTC
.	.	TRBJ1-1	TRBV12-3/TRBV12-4	CASSSDGLNTEAFF	TGTGCCAGCAGTTCCGACGGACTGAACACTGAAGCTTTCTTT
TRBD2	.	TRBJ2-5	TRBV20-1	CSARTRLAGIQETQYF	TGCAGTGCTAGAACCAGACTAGCGGGGATCCAAGAGACCCAGTACTTC
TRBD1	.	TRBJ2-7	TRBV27	CASSPPIATGYYEQYF	TGTGCCAGCAGTCCCCCGATAGCGACAGGGTACTACGAGCAGTACTTC
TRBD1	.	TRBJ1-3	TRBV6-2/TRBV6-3	CASSYSRGDRDAGNTIYF	TGTGCCAGCAGTTACTCCCGAGGAGACAGGGACGCTGGAAACACCATATATTTT
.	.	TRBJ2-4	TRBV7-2	CASSLEWGYNEQYF	TGTGCCAGCAGCTTAGAGTGGGGGTACAATGAGCAGTACTTC
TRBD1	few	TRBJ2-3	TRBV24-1	CATSVRDRGTDTQYF	TGTGCCACCAGTGTCCGGGACAGGGGGACAGATACGCAGTATTTT
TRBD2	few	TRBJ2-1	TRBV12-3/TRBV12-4	CASSLGTSDEQFF	TGTGCCAGCAGTTTAGGGACTAGCGATGAGCAGTTCTTC
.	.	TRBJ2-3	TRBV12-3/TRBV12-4	CASSPIAGPVDTQYF	TGTGCCAGCAGCCCGATTGCGGGGCCGGTGGATACGCAGTATTTT
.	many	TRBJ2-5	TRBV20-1	CSARDQRGTGTQYF	TGCAGTGCTAGAGATCAGAGGGGGACCGGGACCCAGTACTTC
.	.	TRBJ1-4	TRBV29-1	CSVNGGIGEKLFF	TGCAGCGTCAACGGGGGAATCGGTGAAAAACTGTTTTTT
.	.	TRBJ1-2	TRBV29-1	CSAAPRGYGYTF	TGCAGCGCCGCCCCGAGGGGCTATGGCTACACCTTC
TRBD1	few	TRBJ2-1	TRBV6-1	CASSARDRGNEQFF	TGTGCCAGCAGTGCACGGGACAGGGGAAATGAGCAGTTCTTC
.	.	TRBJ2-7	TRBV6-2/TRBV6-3	CASSDGATFYEQYF	TGTGCCAGCAGTGACGGGGCTACGTTCTACGAGCAGTACTTC
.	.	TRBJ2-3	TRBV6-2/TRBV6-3	CASSYARGRLSTDTQYF	TGTGCCAGCAGTTACGCACGGGGCCGTCTTAGCACAGATACGCAGTATTTT
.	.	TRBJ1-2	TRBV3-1	CASSQDNAGGGYTF	TGTGCCAGCAGCCAAGATAACGCGGGCGGCGGCTACACCTTC
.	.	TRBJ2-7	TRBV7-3	CASSTGSSYNEQYF	TGTGCCAGCAGCACGGGGAGCTCCTACAATGAGCAGTACTTC
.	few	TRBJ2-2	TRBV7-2	CASRLLRVAGELFF	TGTGCCAGCAGGCTGCTGCGAGTTGCCGGGGAGCTGTTTTTT
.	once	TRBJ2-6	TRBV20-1	CSAVGGRAGANVLTF	TGCAGTGCCGTAGGAGGTAGGGCTGGGGCCAACGTCCTGACTTTC
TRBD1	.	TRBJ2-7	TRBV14	CASSQAQAGGFNEQYF	TGTGCCAGCAGCCAAGCGCAAGCAGGGGGCTTTAACGAGCAGTACTTC
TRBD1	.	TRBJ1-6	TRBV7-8	CASSLTGVRSPLHF	TGTGCCAGCAGCTTAACAGGGGTTCGTTCACCCCTCCACTTT
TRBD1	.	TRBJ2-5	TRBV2	CASPGPRGETQYF	TGTGCCAGTCCGGGACCCAGGGGGGAGACCCAGTACTTC
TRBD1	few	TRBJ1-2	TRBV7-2	CASSPDRGGSIYGYTF	TGTGCCAGCAGCCCCGACAGGGGCGGATCAATCTATGGCTACACCTTC
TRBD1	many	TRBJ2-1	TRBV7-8	CASSLEGQGTYNEQFF	TGTGCCAGCAGCTTAGAGGGACAGGGCACCTACAATGAGCAGTTCTTC
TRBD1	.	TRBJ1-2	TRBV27	CASSFQFQGDSAGGYTF	TGTGCCAGCAGTTTTCAGTTTCAAGGGGACAGTGCCGGTGGCTACACCTTC
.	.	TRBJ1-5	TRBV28	CASSIRDLDQPQHF	TGTGCCAGCAGCATCCGGGACCTCGATCAGCCCCAGCATTTT
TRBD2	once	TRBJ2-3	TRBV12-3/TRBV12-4	CASSGLGAADTQYF	TGTGCCAGCAGTGGACTAGGAGCCGCAGATACGCAGTATTTT
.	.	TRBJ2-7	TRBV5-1	CASSLERMRTYHEQYF	TGCGCCAGCAGCTTGGAGCGTATGCGTACCTACCATGAGCAGTACTTC
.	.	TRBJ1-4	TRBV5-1	CASRTGRQEEKLFF	TGCGCCAGCAGGACGGGACGGCAGGAAGAAAAACTGTTTTTT
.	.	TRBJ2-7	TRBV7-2	CASSLVGRSTGEQYF	TGTGCCAGCAGCTTAGTGGGCAGGTCGACGGGCGAGCAGTACTTC
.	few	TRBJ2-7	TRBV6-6	CASSNFRDTSSYEQYF	TGTGCCAGCAGCAATTTCCGGGACACATCTTCCTACGAGCAGTACTTC
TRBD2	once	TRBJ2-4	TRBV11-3	CASSLDRSSGRNIQYF	TGTGCCAGCAGCTTAGATCGGAGTAGCGGGAGAAACATTCAGTACTTC